What follows are 2 T cell receptor beta chains derived from one specimen sequenced in a study of breast tumors, draining lymph nodes, adjacent tissues. MiXCR, applied by TCRdb to the multiplex PCR reads, yields one record per CDR3 protein. The data show approximately 100,000 distinct CDR3 sequences, 20% to 25% seen once. The lymph nodes were axillary draining lymph nodes from breast cancer patients. Sequenced material: axillary lymph node tissue. These receptors originate from a female donor with breast cancer. Some clones in this sample may be carry-over from other donors' samples.

This clonotype was picked up many times. The rearrangement uses TRBV6-5 and TRBJ2-7; D might be TRBD1 (5 bases). The CDR3 is made up of 13 amino acids. The V and J ends lost 10 bases and 5 bases respectively, with 18 bases between them. In germline, CDR1 is MNHEY, CDR2 SVGAGI. The CDR3 region is CATRRAGFHEQYF. The CDR3 nucleotides read TGTGCCACCCGAAGGGCAGGGTTCCACGAGCAGTACTTC.

Ten or more counts support this clonotype. This rearrangement joins TRBV5-4 to TRBJ2-6; D is unclear. Looked up from germline, CDR1 is SGHNT and CDR2 is YYREEE (reference sequence). Deletions cut 7 bases from V and 2 bases from J, with 7 bases between. CDR3 length: 13 amino acids. In DNA, the CDR3 is TGTGCCAGCCGGCAGGCTGGGGCCAACGTCCTGACTTTC. Its protein is CASRQAGANVLTF.